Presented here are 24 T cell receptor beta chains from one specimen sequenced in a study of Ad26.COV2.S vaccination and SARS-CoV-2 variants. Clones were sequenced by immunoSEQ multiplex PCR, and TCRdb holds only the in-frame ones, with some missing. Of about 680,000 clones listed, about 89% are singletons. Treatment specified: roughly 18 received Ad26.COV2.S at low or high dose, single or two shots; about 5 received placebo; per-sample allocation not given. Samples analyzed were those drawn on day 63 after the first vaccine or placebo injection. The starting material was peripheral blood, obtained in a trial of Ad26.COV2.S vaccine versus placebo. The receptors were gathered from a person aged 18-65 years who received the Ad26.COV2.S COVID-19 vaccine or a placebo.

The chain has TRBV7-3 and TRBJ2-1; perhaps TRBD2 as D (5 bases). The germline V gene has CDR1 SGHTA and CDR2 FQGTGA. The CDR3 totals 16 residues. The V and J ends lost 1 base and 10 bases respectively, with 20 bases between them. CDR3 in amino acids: CASSLRADTRTGEQFF. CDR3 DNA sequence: TGTGCCAGCAGCTTAAGGGCAGACACACGGACGGGGGAGCAGTTCTTC.

CDR3 sequence reads: CASSLAQEPYEQYF. The CDR3 nucleotides are TGCGCCAGCAGCTTGGCCCAGGAACCGTACGAGCAGTACTTC. The chain links TRBV5-1 to TRBJ2-7, with D uncertain. Germline CDR1 is SGHRS and CDR2 is YFSETQ. There are 14 residues in the CDR3. V lost 0 bases to trimming and J lost 4 bases, with 11 bases between them.

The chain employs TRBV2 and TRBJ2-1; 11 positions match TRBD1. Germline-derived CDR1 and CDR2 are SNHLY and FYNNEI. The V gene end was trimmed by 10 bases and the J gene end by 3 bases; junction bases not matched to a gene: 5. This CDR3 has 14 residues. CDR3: CAISDRGLYNEQFF. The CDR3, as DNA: TGTGCCATTTCGGACAGGGGGCTCTACAATGAGCAGTTCTTC.

The CDR3 DNA is TGTGCCAGCAGCCGAGATAGGGGCACCGGGGAGCTGTTTTTT. Translating gives CASSRDRGTGELFF. The J gene is TRBJ2-2, the V gene TRBV4-2; maybe TRBD1 (5 bases). The CDR3 spans 14 residues. Trimming shortened V by 4 bases and J by 4 bases, and 10 bases separated the two germline ends. Germline V gives CDR1 LGHNA, CDR2 YNFKEQ.

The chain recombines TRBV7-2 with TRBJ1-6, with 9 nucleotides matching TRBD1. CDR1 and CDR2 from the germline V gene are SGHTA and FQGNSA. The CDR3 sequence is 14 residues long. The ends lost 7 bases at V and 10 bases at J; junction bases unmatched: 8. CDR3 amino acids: CASTWDRVGSPLHF. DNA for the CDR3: TGTGCCAGCACCTGGGACAGGGTCGGGTCACCCCTCCACTTT.

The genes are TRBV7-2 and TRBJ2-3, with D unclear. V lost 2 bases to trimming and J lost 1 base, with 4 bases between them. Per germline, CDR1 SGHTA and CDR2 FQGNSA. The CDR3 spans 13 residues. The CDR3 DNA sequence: TGTGCCAGCAGCTTACTAGGCACAGATACGCAGTATTTT. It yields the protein CASSLLGTDTQYF. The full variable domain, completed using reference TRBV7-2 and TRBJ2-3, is GAGVSQSPSNKVTEKGKDVELRCDPISGHTALYWYRQSLGQGLEFLIYFQGNSAPDKSGLPSDRFSAERTGGSVSTLTIQRTQQEDSAVYLCASSLLGTDTQYFGPGTRLTVL.

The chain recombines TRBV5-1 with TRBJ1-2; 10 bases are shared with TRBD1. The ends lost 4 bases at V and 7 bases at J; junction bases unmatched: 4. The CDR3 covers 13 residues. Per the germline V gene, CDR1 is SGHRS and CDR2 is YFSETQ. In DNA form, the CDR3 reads TGCGCCAGCAGCCACGGGACAGGGGTTGGCTACACCTTC. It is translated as CASSHGTGVGYTF.

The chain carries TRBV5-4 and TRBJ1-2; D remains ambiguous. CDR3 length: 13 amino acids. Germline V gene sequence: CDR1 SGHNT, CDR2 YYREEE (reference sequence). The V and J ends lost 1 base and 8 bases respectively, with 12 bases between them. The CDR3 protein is CASSLFGSLGYTF. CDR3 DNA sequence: TGTGCCAGCAGCTTGTTCGGCAGTTTGGGCTACACCTTC.

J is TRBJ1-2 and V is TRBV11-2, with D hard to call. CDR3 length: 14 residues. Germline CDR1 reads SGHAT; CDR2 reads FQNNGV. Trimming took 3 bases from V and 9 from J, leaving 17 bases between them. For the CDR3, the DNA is TGTGCCAGCAGCTTCCCCGGATGGGTGATGAGCTACACCTTC. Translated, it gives CASSFPGWVMSYTF.

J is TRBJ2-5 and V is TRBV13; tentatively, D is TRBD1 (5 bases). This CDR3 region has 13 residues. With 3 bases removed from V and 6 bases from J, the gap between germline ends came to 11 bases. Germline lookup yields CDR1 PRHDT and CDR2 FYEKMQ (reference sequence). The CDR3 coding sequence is TGTGCCAGCAGCTTCCCTAGGGGCCAGACCCAGTACTTC. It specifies CASSFPRGQTQYF.

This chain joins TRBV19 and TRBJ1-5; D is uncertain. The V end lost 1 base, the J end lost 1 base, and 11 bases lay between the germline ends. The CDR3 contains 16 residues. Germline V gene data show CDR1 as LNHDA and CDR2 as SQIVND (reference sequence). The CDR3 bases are TGTGCCAGTAGTATAGTGTGGGAGTTAAGCAATCAGCCCCAGCATTTT. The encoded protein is CASSIVWELSNQPQHF.

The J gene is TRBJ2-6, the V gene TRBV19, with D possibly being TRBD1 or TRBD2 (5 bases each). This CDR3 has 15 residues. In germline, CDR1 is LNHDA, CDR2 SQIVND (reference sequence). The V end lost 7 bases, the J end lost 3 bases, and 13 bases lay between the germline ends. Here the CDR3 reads CASIDGGGGANVLTF. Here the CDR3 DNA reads TGTGCCAGTATCGATGGGGGTGGTGGGGCCAACGTCCTGACTTTC.

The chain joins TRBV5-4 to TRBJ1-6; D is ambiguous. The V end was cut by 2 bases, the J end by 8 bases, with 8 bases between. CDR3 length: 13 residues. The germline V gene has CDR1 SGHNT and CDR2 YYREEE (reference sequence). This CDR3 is CASSFDGHSPLHF. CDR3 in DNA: TGTGCCAGCAGCTTCGACGGTCATTCACCCCTCCACTTT.

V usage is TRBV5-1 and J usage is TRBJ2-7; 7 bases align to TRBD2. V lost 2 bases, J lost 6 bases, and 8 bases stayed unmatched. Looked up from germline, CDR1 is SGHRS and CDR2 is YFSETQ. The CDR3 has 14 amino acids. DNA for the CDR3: TGCGCCAGCAGCTTCGGGACTACGAGGCGCGAGCAGTACTTC. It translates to CASSFGTTRREQYF.

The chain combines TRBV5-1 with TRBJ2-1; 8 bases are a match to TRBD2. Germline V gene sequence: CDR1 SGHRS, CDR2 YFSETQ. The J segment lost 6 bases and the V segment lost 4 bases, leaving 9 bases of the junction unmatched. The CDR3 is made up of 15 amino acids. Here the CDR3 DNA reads TGCGCCAGCAGCCTTTCCGTAGCGGGGTCCAATGAGCAGTTCTTC. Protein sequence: CASSLSVAGSNEQFF.

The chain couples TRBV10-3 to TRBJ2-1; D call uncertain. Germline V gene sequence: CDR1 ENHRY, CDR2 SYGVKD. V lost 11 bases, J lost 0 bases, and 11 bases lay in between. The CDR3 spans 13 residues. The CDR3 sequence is CAVQYTSYNEQFF. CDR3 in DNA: TGTGCCGTCCAATATACCTCCTACAATGAGCAGTTCTTC.

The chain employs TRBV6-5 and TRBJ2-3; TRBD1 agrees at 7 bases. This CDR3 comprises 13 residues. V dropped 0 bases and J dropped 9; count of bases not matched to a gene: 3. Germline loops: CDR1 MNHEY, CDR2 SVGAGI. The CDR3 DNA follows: TGTGCCAGCAGTTACTCGAGCAGGGGGACGCAGTATTTT. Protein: CASSYSSRGTQYF.

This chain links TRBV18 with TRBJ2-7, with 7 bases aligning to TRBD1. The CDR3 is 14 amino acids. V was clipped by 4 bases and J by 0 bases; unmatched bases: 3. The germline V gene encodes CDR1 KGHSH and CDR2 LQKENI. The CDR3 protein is CASSQGQYSYEQYF. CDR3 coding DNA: TGTGCCAGCTCACAGGGACAGTACTCCTACGAGCAGTACTTC. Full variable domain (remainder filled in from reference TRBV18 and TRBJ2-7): NAGVMQNPRHLVRRRGQEARLRCSPMKGHSHVYWYRQLPEEGLKFMVYLQKENIIDESGMPKERFSAEFPKEGPSILRIQQVVRGDSAAYFCASSQGQYSYEQYFGPGTRLTVT.

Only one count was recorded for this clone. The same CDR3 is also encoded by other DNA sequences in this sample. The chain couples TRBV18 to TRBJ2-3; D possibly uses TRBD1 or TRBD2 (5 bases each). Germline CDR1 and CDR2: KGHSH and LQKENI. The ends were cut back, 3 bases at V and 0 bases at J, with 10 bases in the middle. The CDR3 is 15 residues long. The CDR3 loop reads CASSPPGGSTDTQYF. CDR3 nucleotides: TGTGCCAGCTCACCGCCTGGGGGTAGCACAGATACGCAGTATTTT.

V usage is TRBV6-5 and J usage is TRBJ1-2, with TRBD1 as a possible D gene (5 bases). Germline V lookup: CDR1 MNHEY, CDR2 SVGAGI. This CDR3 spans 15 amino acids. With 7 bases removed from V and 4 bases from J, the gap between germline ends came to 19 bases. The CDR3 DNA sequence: TGTGCCAGCACCAGAGGGGAGGGTGGGGTCTATGGCTACACCTTC. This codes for CASTRGEGGVYGYTF.

CDR3 nucleotide sequence: TGTGCCTGGAGTGTATTCAGGAGTGAGCAGTTCTTC. Translating it yields CAWSVFRSEQFF. The J gene is TRBJ2-1, the V gene TRBV30; D uncertain. CDR3 length: 12 residues. Germline-derived CDR1 and CDR2 are GTSNPN and SVGIG (reference sequence). With 0 bases removed from V and 9 bases from J, the gap between germline ends came to 9 bases.

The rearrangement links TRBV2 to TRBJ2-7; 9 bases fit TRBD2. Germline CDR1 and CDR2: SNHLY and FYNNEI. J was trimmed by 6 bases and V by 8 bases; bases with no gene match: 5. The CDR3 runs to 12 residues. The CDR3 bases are TGTGCCAGCTCAAGGACTAGCGCCGAGCAGTACTTC. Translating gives CASSRTSAEQYF.

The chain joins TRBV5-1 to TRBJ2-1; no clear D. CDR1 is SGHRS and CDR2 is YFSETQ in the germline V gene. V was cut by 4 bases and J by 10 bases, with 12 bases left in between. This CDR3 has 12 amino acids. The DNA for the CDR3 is TGCGCCAGCAGCCGCCTACTCACCGAGCAGTTCTTC. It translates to CASSRLLTEQFF.

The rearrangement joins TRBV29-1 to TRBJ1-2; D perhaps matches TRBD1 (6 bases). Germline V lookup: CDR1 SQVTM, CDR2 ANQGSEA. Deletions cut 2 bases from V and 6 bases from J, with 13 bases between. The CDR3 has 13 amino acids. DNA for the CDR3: TGCAGCGTTGAACATTTCCCAGGGGATGGCTACACCTTC. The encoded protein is CSVEHFPGDGYTF.